The entry that follows covers one T cell receptor beta chain sequence. The data are from a study of blood T cell repertoires in COVID-19. In the study overall: Sites in the United States, Italy and Spain provided acute and convalescent COVID-19 samples.

The length of the CDR3 is 14 residues. Germline lookup yields CDR1 SQVTM and CDR2 ANQGSEA. Trimming removed 1 base at V and 5 bases at J, with 14 bases between. Per the authors' pipeline: Reference gene primers were amplified, and this amplification served to estimate nucleated cell counts. The protocol was immunoSEQ multiplex PCR, while the TCRdb copy is restricted to in-frame clones and leaves out a portion. V and J calls and clone size are those listed in that table; D and trimming were worked out from the DNA. The profile shows about 220,000 clones, roughly 84% of them singletons. The chain links TRBV29-1 to TRBJ2-5, with D uncertain. This receptor was obtained from a man aged 25-40 years with active or convalescent COVID-19. The specimen was peripheral blood. CDR3 protein: CSVEGQLIRETQYF. DNA of the CDR3: TGCAGCGTTGAAGGGCAACTAATAAGGGAGACCCAGTACTTC.